This TCR beta chain is drawn from a study of blood T cell repertoires in COVID-19. Study details: Researchers got acute and convalescent COVID-19 samples from the United States, Italy and Spain. Nucleic acid was either cDNA or gDNA, and it came from T cells, B-cell-depleted T cells, or PBMCs.

Per the germline V gene, CDR1 is WNHNN and CDR2 is SYGVQD (reference sequence). The ends lost 5 bases at V and 4 bases at J; junction bases unmatched: 4. There are 13 residues in the CDR3. Sequenced by immunoSEQ multiplex PCR; TCRdb stores in-frame clones only, minus some. The table records approximately 290,000 clones, around 90% of them present only once. The clonotype comes from a man between 18 and 29 years old with active or convalescent COVID-19. The source material was peripheral blood. This sequence joins TRBV10-1 and TRBJ1-2, with 7 bases that match TRBD1. Written as DNA, the CDR3 is TGCGCCAGCAGTCAGGGGGATGGCTATGGCTACACCTTC. This sequence encodes CASSQGDGYGYTF.